The 26 T cell receptor beta chains below come from one sample, sequenced in a study of read filtering for tumor transcriptome and immune sequencing. Molecular barcoded adaptors covering alpha/delta and beta/gamma chains were used on about 390 ng RNA. TCRdb analysed the reads with MiXCR anew, one entry per CDR3 protein. The table lists over 50,000 distinct CDR3 sequences, around 14% of them singletons, with approximately 47% in the top ten. Material: a population of CD138-negative cells sorted from bone marrow. These receptors were collected from a donor aged 40 or over with multiple myeloma.

The table lists this clonotype with many counts. The chain carries TRBV7-6 and TRBJ1-1; 10 bases map to TRBD1. CDR1 is SGHVS, CDR2 FNYEAQ, per germline. The CDR3 totals 14 residues. V dropped 4 bases and J dropped 7; count of bases not matched to a gene: 6. CDR3 protein: CASSSSRDRGEAFF. The CDR3 DNA follows: TGTGCCAGCAGCTCGTCCCGGGACAGGGGTGAAGCTTTCTTT.

This clonotype was recorded many times. This chain links TRBV6-1 with TRBJ1-1; D is undetermined. This CDR3 comprises 11 residues. CDR1 is MNHNS and CDR2 is SASEGT in the germline V gene. V gave up 10 bases and J gave up 5 bases, with 11 bases separating them. The CDR3 spells CATEEGTEAFF. The CDR3 DNA is TGTGCCACCGAGGAAGGGACTGAAGCTTTCTTT.

This clonotype was observed at least ten times. The V and J genes are TRBV29-1 and TRBJ1-5; 12 bases map to TRBD1. The V segment lost 5 bases and the J segment 5 bases; nucleotides outside the gene matches: 7. Germline V CDR1 and CDR2: SQVTM, ANQGSEA. This CDR3 comprises 15 residues. The DNA for the CDR3 is TGCAGCGTTCGGTTTGGGACAGGGGGCTATCAGCCCCAGCATTTT. This sequence encodes CSVRFGTGGYQPQHF.

This clonotype was counted between two and nine times. A much bigger clone sits one base away, suggesting this may be a read error. The gene calls are TRBV20-1 and TRBJ2-7; the match to TRBD2 covers 11 bases. CDR1 is DFQATT and CDR2 is SNEGSKA in the germline V gene (reference sequence). The length of the CDR3 is 14 residues. CDR3 amino acids: CSGTLAGASYEQCF. The CDR3 DNA reads TGCAGTGGTACACTAGCGGGAGCCTCCTACGAGCAGTGCTTC.

Details on this clonotype: A much more abundant neighbour one base away suggests this may be a read error. The J gene is TRBJ2-1, the V gene TRBV7-2; TRBD1 or TRBD2 may be the D gene (5 bases each). CDR3 length: 14 residues. CDR1 and CDR2 (germline): SGHTA, FQGNSA. CDR3 DNA sequence: TGTGCCAGCAGCTTAACGGGGACCTACAATGAGCGGTTCTTC. It is translated as CASSLTGTYNERFF.

Ten or more counts support this clonotype. The chain recombines TRBV12-3 or TRBV12-4 with TRBJ1-4; D is uncertain. There are 11 residues in the CDR3. V lost 6 bases and J 10 bases, leaving 9 bases between the germline ends. The CDR3, as DNA: TGTGCCAGCAGAACGGGCAGAAAACTGTTTTTT. Its protein product is CASRTGRKLFF.

Comment on this clonotype: A much larger clone lies a single base off, so this may be a read error. The conserved phenylalanine or tryptophan is not found at the CDR3 terminus, so this likely reflects a read error. The chain carries TRBV29-1 and TRBJ2-5; TRBD2 matches 8 bases. The CDR3 covers 14 residues. V lost 4 bases and J lost 2; bases outside the gene matches: 6. CDR1 is SQVTM, CDR2 ANQGSEA, per germline. The CDR3 spells CSVAIAGIQETQYL. The CDR3 region has the DNA TGCAGCGTTGCCATAGCGGGGATACAAGAGACCCAGTACTTG.

Of note for this clonotype: Compared with germline, one end of the junction differs, possibly owing to a read error. The chain employs TRBV20-1 and TRBJ2-7; tentatively, D is TRBD1 (5 bases). The CDR3 totals 12 residues. Germline CDR1 and CDR2: DFQATT and SNEGSKA (reference sequence). The CDR3 DNA reads TGCGGTGCTCAGGACAACTCCTACGAGCAGTACTTC. It translates to CGAQDNSYEQYF.

This clonotype showed up many times. This chain links TRBV20-1 with TRBJ1-5, with 10 bases lining up with TRBD1. Trimming cost V 5 bases and J 3 bases; bases outside gene matches: 10. Germline loops: CDR1 DFQATT, CDR2 SNEGSKA (reference sequence). The CDR3 length is 16 residues. The DNA of the CDR3 is TGCAGTGCTCACCCGAGGGGACAGGGGCCCAATCAGCCCCAGCATTTT. It is translated as CSAHPRGQGPNQPQHF.

This clonotype was observed many times. This rearrangement joins TRBV15 to TRBJ2-1; D is possibly TRBD1 (5 bases). Germline V gene sequence: CDR1 LNHNV, CDR2 YYDKDF (reference sequence). Trimming took 0 bases from V and 9 from J, leaving 9 bases between them. The CDR3 sequence is 13 residues long. CDR3 residues: CATSRDQGVEQFF. CDR3 coding DNA: TGTGCCACCAGCAGAGATCAGGGCGTTGAGCAGTTCTTC.

This clonotype came up a few times. The chain links TRBV20-1 to TRBJ2-3, with 8 bases lining up with TRBD2. This CDR3 contains 15 residues. J lost 3 bases, V lost 6 bases, and 11 bases had no gene match. Germline lookup yields CDR1 DFQATT and CDR2 SNEGSKA (reference sequence). In nucleotides, the CDR3 is TGCAGTGCAGCTCCCCACGGGAGGGAAACAGATACGCAGTATTTT. Residues: CSAAPHGRETDTQYF.

This clonotype appeared many times. The chain is built from TRBV7-3 and TRBJ2-1; D unclear. Germline V CDR1 and CDR2: SGHTA, FQGTGA. This CDR3 has 15 amino acids. Trimming removed 1 base from V and 0 bases from J, with 7 bases in between. The CDR3 bases are TGTGCCAGCAGCTTAAACCCTAACTCCTACAATGAGCAGTTCTTC. Its protein product is CASSLNPNSYNEQFF.

About this clonotype: The CDR3 carries no conserved terminal phenylalanine or tryptophan, so it likely arises from a read error. Here the CDR3 DNA reads TGCGCCAGCAGCCAAGAGGTTAGCGGGAGGGGAGATACGCAGTATTTA. It encodes CASSQEVSGRGDTQYL. The chain is built from TRBV4-3 and TRBJ2-3; 11 bases fit TRBD2. J was trimmed by 5 bases and V by 0 bases; bases with no gene match: 4. CDR1 and CDR2 (germline): LGHNA, YSLEER. CDR3 length: 16 residues.

In its sample, this clonotype was seen a few times. The chain uses TRBV28 and TRBJ2-5; TRBD1 might be the D (5 bases). Germline V gene sequence: CDR1 MDHEN, CDR2 SYDVKM. The V gene lost 2 bases and the J gene lost 2 bases, with 24 bases spanning the gap. CDR3 length: 19 amino acids. DNA of the CDR3: TGTGCCAGCAGTTTACCCCTCGTTCGCCAGGGAACCCGACAAGAGACCCAGTACTTC. Translation gives CASSLPLVRQGTRQETQYF. The full variable domain, its missing parts supplied by reference TRBV28 and TRBJ2-5, is DVKVTQSSRYLVKRTGEKVFLECVQDMDHENMFWYRQDPGLGLRLIYFSYDVKMKEKGDIPEGYSVSREKKERFSLILESASTNQTSMYLCASSLPLVRQGTRQETQYFGPGTRLLVL.

This clonotype was counted between two and nine times. This may come from a read error, since a much larger clone is one base off. The final CDR3 position lacks the conserved phenylalanine or tryptophan, pointing to a likely read error. V and J are TRBV29-1 and TRBJ1-1; perhaps TRBD1 as D (5 bases). Trimming left V 7 bases short and J 5 bases short, with 17 bases between. This CDR3 has 13 amino acids. In germline, CDR1 is SQVTM, CDR2 ANQGSEA. As DNA, the CDR3 is TGCAGCGCTGATGGGGGTATGGATACTGAAGCTTTCTTG. Amino acid sequence: CSADGGMDTEAFL.

The gene calls are TRBV7-2 and TRBJ2-1; D might be TRBD2 (7 bases). The CDR3 is 17 amino acids. CDR1 is SGHTA and CDR2 is FQGNSA in the germline V gene. The V end was cut by 5 bases, the J end by 5 bases, with 22 bases between. CDR3 amino acids: CASSQGPSGDYDNEQFF. The CDR3 DNA reads as TGTGCCAGCAGCCAGGGGCCTAGCGGAGACTATGACAATGAGCAGTTCTTC.

Worth noting for this clonotype: A much larger clone differs from this one at a single base, so this may be a read error. This rearrangement joins TRBV29-1 to TRBJ2-1; D possibly corresponds to TRBD1 (6 bases). Trimming stripped 5 bases from V and 7 bases from J, with 18 bases between. Germline V gene sequence: CDR1 SQVTM, CDR2 ANQGSEA. This CDR3 region has 14 residues. The chain's CDR3 is CSVKGGGQINEQFF. CDR3 bases: TGCAGCGTTAAGGGTGGGGGACAAATAAATGAGCAGTTCTTC.

This clonotype was observed at least ten times. This chain connects TRBV25-1 to TRBJ2-3, with D uncertain. Germline CDR1 and CDR2: MGHDK and SYGVNS. The V and J ends lost 7 bases and 6 bases respectively, with 8 bases between them. This CDR3 has 11 amino acids. The CDR3 is CASTYFDTQYF. The CDR3 nucleotides read TGTGCCAGCACCTATTTCGATACGCAGTATTTT. Based on the CDR3 plus reference TRBV25-1 and TRBJ2-3, the full variable domain is EADIYQTPRYLVIGTGKKITLECSQTMGHDKMYWYQQDPGMELHLIHYSYGVNSTEKGDLSSESTVSRIRTEHFPLTLESARPSHTSQYLCASTYFDTQYFGPGTRLTVL.

In this sample, this clonotype turned up many times. This sequence joins TRBV5-4 and TRBJ2-1; D unresolved. The germline CDR1 and CDR2 sequences are SGHNT and YYREEE (reference sequence). V gave up 0 bases and J gave up 3 bases, with 10 bases separating them. This CDR3 spans 15 amino acids. CDR3 nucleotides: TGTGCCAGCAGCTTGGTGGGTAAGAACTACAATGAGCAGTTCTTC. It is translated as CASSLVGKNYNEQFF.

In this sample, this clonotype turned up many times. This chain links TRBV12-3 or TRBV12-4 with TRBJ2-3, with 8 bases matching TRBD2. Germline trimming cut 5 bases from V and 10 bases from J; bases unmatched to any gene: 8. The CDR3 is 13 amino acids. The CDR3 nucleotides read TGTGCCAGCAGTCCGGGACTAGGGGTGGCGCAGTATTTT. This gives the protein CASSPGLGVAQYF.

At least ten counts were recorded for this clonotype. This chain joins TRBV2 and TRBJ2-1; TRBD2 matches at 9 bases. Germline CDR1 reads SNHLY; CDR2 reads FYNNEI. This CDR3 has 18 residues. After removal of 1 base from V and 5 bases from J, the junction contained 12 bases not matched to a gene. Written as DNA, the CDR3 is TGTGCCAGCAGTGAAGATATAGCGGGAGCGGGCGTTAACAATGAGCAGTTCTTC. Its translation: CASSEDIAGAGVNNEQFF. Combining the CDR3 with reference TRBV2 and TRBJ2-1 gives the whole variable domain EPEVTQTPSHQVTQMGQEVILRCVPISNHLYFYWYRQILGQKVEFLVSFYNNEISEKSEIFDDQFSVERPDGSNFTLKIRSTKLEDSAMYFCASSEDIAGAGVNNEQFFGPGTRLTVL.

This clonotype has ten or more counts. The rearrangement uses TRBV4-2 and TRBJ2-3, with a weak D call TRBD2 (6 bases). This CDR3 is 15 amino acids long. Germline-derived CDR1 and CDR2 are LGHNA and YNFKEQ. V lost 4 bases to trimming and J lost 0 bases, with 11 bases between them. CDR3 amino acids: CASSPRAGSTDTQYF. CDR3 nucleotides: TGTGCCAGCAGCCCCAGAGCGGGTAGCACAGATACGCAGTATTTT.

Many counts were recorded for this clonotype. The V call is TRBV4-2, the J call TRBJ2-1; TRBD1 matches at 7 bases. Unmatched junction bases numbered 4, after V lost 4 bases and J lost 7 bases. Germline V gene data show CDR1 as LGHNA and CDR2 as YNFKEQ. The CDR3 runs 13 residues. The CDR3 DNA sequence: TGTGCCAGCAGCCGTTACAGGGGAAATGAGCAGTTCTTC. Protein product: CASSRYRGNEQFF.

The chain has TRBV6-5 and TRBJ2-3; the D is unclear. Per the germline V gene, CDR1 is MNHEY and CDR2 is SVGAGI. The CDR3 contains 13 residues. V was shortened by 5 bases and J by 2 bases, with 8 bases between the two germline ends. CDR3 nucleotides: TGTGCCAGCAGTCATGGCATCACAGATACGCAGTATTTT. It codes for CASSHGITDTQYF.

About this clonotype itself: Given a much more abundant clone one base away, this may be a read error. The CDR3 region has the DNA TGTGCCAGCGGCTCGGGACAGGGACGGGATACGCAGTATTTT. Translated, it gives CASGSGQGRDTQYF. The chain links TRBV7-3 to TRBJ2-3, with TRBD1 matching over 9 bases. Trimming cost V 8 bases and J 6 bases; bases outside gene matches: 9. CDR1 SGHTA and CDR2 FQGTGA come from the germline V gene. This CDR3 region has 14 residues.

The rearrangement links TRBV27 to TRBJ2-4; TRBD1 matches 7 bases. This CDR3 has 16 amino acids. V shed 0 bases, J shed 4 bases, and the junction held 6 bases outside the gene matches. Germline-derived CDR1 and CDR2 are MNHEY and SMNVEV (reference sequence). The CDR3 is CASSLSSQGVKNIQYF. CDR3 DNA: TGTGCCAGCAGTTTATCTTCGCAGGGGGTGAAAAACATTCAGTACTTC.